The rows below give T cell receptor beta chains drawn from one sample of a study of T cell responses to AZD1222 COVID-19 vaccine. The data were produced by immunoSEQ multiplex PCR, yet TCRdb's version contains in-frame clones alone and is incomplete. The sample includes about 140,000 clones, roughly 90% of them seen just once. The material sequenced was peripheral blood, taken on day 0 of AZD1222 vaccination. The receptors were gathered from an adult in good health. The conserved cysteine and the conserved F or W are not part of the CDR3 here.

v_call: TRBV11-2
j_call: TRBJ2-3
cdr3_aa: ASTLGTGPDTQY

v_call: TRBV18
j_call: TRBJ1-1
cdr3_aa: ASSPRVRTGGVDMNTEAF

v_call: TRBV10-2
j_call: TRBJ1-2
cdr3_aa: ASSEGYGYT

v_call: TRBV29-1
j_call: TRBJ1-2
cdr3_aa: SVEEGRRGYT

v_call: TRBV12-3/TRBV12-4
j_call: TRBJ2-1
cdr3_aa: ASSSPYNEQF

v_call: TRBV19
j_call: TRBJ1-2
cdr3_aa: ASSRQGADGYT

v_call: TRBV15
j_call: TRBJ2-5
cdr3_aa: ATSREQTSGETQY

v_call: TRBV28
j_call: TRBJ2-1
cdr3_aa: ASSGLARTNEQF

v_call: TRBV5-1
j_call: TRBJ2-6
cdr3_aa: ASSLPVAGTSGANVLT

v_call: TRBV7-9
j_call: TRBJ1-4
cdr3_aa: ASSRQVATNEKLF

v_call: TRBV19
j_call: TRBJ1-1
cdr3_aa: ASRARGNTEAF

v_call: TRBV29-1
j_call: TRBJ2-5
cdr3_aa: SAKMYGFRGETQY

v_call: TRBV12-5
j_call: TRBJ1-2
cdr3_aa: ASGLGRAGNGNYGYT

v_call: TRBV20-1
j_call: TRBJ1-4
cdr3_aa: SASSGTGVREKLF

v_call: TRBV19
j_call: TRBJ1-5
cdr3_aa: ASSIQADPMYQPQH

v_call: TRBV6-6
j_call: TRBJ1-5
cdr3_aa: ASNSVGSQPQH

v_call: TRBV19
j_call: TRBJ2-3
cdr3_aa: ASSFPIGSGLGTDTQY

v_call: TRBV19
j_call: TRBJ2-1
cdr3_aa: ASEGLAGGIYNEQF

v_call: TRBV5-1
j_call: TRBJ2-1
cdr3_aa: ASSLQGYGQGWNEQF

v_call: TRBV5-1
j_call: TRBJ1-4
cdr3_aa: ASSRTGAEEKLF

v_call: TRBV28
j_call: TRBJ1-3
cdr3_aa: ASSSRTGRYTIY

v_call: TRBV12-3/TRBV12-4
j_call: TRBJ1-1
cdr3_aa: ASSRQPNTEAF

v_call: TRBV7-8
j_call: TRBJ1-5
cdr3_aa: ASSLSSQPQH

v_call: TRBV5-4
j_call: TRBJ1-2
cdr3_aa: ATTTAAANYGYT

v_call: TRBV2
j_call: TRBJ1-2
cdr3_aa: ASSEASNYGYT

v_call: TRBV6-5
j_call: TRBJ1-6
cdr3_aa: ASMTGGWDNSPLH

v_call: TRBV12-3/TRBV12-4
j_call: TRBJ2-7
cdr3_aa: ASSLGVGYEQY

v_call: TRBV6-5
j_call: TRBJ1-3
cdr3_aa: ASTRSGNTIY

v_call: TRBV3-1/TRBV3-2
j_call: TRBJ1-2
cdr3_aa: ASSQSTGGYT

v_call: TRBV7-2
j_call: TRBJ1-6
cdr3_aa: ASSLVFRVNSPLH

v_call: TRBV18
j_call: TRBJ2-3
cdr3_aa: ASSPTGTRADTQY

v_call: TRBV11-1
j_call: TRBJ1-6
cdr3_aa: ASSLNRVNSPLH

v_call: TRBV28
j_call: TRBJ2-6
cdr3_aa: ASSVGLAGGPGANVLT

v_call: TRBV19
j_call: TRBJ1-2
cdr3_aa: ASSLMAGGRRYT

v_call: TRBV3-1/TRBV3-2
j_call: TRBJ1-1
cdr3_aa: ASSPYRGDTEAF

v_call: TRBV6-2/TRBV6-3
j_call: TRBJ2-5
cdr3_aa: ASSYSASGGALQY

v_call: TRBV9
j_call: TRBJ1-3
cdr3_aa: ASSVEAGGSGNTIY

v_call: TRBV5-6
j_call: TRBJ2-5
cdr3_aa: ASSSQRTSGAVEETQY

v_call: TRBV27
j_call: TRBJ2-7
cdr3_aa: ASSLPLRRCTYEQY

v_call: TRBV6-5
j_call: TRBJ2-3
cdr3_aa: ASRCPFTDTQY